Each of the 27 T cell receptor beta chains below was sequenced from the same sample in a study of cytomegalovirus exposure and HLA in healthy donors. Assay: immunoSEQ multiplex PCR; the TCRdb copy retains only in-frame clones and omits some. The table includes 120,000 or so clones, 88% detected once. The sequencing sample was made of PBMCs. These receptor sequences come from a man under 40 in good health and CMV-seronegative.

This chain joins TRBV6-1 and TRBJ2-7; TRBD2 matches 14 bases. This CDR3 region has 15 residues. J lost 5 bases, V lost 4 bases, and 4 bases had no gene match. Germline V gene sequence: CDR1 MNHNS, CDR2 SASEGT. The CDR3 DNA sequence: TGTGCCAGCAGTGGGACTAGCGGGAGGTCCGACGAGCAGTACTTC. It yields the protein CASSGTSGRSDEQYF.

This chain connects TRBV5-1 to TRBJ2-1; weak D call: TRBD1 (6 bases). Per the germline V gene, CDR1 is SGHRS and CDR2 is YFSETQ. V lost 5 bases and J 1 base, leaving 7 bases between the germline ends. The CDR3 sequence is 13 residues long. The CDR3 region is CASRQGSYNEQFF. The DNA of the CDR3 is TGCGCCAGCAGACAGGGTTCCTACAATGAGCAGTTCTTC.

The chain has TRBV5-4 and TRBJ1-1; possible D gene TRBD1, 5 bases. Germline loops: CDR1 SGHNT, CDR2 YYREEE (reference sequence). V shed 1 base and J shed 7 bases, with 14 bases lying between them. The CDR3 spans 14 residues. The CDR3 protein is CASSLFLGQGEAFF. CDR3 sequence (DNA): TGTGCCAGCAGCTTGTTTTTGGGGCAAGGTGAAGCTTTCTTT.

The chain couples TRBV30 to TRBJ2-1, with 9 nucleotides matching TRBD2. The CDR3 is made up of 18 amino acids. With 0 bases clipped from V and 3 bases from J, the junction kept 12 bases outside the gene matches. The germline V gene encodes CDR1 GTSNPN and CDR2 SVGIG (reference sequence). CDR3 DNA sequence: TGTGCCTGGAGTGTACGGGATAGCGGGAGACCTTTCTACAATGAGCAGTTCTTC. It codes for CAWSVRDSGRPFYNEQFF.

The rearrangement links TRBV7-3 to TRBJ2-3; tentative D call: TRBD2 (7 bases). The germline CDR1 and CDR2 sequences are SGHTA and FQGTGA. With 6 bases removed from V and 3 bases from J, the gap between germline ends came to 13 bases. CDR3 size: 14 residues. The CDR3 DNA sequence: TGTGCCAGCAGTACGGGGGGCTATACAGATACGCAGTATTTT. Protein: CASSTGGYTDTQYF.

In DNA form, the CDR3 reads TGTGCCAGCAGTGAAATGCGACCGTTCCGGTCGGGGGAGCAGTACTTC. Translating gives CASSEMRPFRSGEQYF. The rearrangement joins TRBV6-1 to TRBJ2-7; weak D call: TRBD2 (5 bases). This CDR3 contains 16 residues. Germline CDR1 MNHNS, CDR2 SASEGT. Between the trimmed V and J ends, which lost 2 bases and 7 bases, there was a span of 21 bases.

The V call is TRBV10-3, the J call TRBJ1-2; TRBD1 aligns across 10 bases. The CDR3 runs to 13 residues. V trimming: 3 bases; J trimming: 8 bases; junction bases outside the gene matches: 3. Germline V gene data show CDR1 as ENHRY and CDR2 as SYGVKD. The CDR3: CAISDGTGEGYTF. The CDR3 bases are TGTGCCATCAGTGATGGGACAGGGGAAGGCTACACCTTC.

The chain links TRBV5-1 to TRBJ2-7; TRBD2 aligns across 8 bases. The junction had 16 bases not matched to a gene; V was cut back by 4 bases and J by 7 bases. Germline CDR1 is SGHRS and CDR2 is YFSETQ. The CDR3 has 16 residues. CDR3 DNA: TGCGCCAGCAGCGGAAAACCGGGACTAGGGAACGAAGAGCAGTACTTC. Translated, it gives CASSGKPGLGNEEQYF.

About this clone itself: The CDR3 ends on some other residue instead of the conserved phenylalanine or tryptophan, so this is likely a read error. No DNA is shown, since the ends of the CDR3 on it are uncertain; the CDR3 is the one TCRdb lists. The chain links TRBV6-1 to TRBJ1-6. The CDR3 is 15 amino acids in total, end residues counted. Germline CDR1 MNHNS, CDR2 SASEGT. The CDR3 is CASSFFPGSGPSLSH.

The chain links TRBV27 to TRBJ2-2, with 11 bases identical to TRBD1. Germline V CDR1 and CDR2: MNHEY, SMNVEV (reference sequence). CDR3 length: 15 residues. The ends lost 5 bases at V and 9 bases at J; junction bases unmatched: 8. The CDR3 DNA follows: TGTGCCAGCAGTCCGGACAGGGGGCGTCTATGGGAGCTGTTTTTT. It yields the protein CASSPDRGRLWELFF.

CDR3 protein: CASSPSGTTDNEQFF. The CDR3 DNA is TGTGCCAGCAGTCCTTCCGGGACTACTGACAATGAGCAGTTCTTC. This chain joins TRBV6-5 and TRBJ2-1; 7 nucleotides agree with TRBD2. CDR3 length: 15 amino acids. The V segment lost 5 bases and the J segment 5 bases; nucleotides outside the gene matches: 9. CDR1 and CDR2 from the germline V gene are MNHEY and SVGAGI.

This rearrangement joins TRBV5-1 to TRBJ2-3, with 8 bases fitting TRBD2. The V and J ends lost 4 bases and 4 bases, in that order; junction bases with no gene match: 17. The germline V gene has CDR1 SGHRS and CDR2 YFSETQ. This CDR3 has 18 residues. CDR3 in DNA: TGCGCCAGCAGCCGGGCGGGCTTGGGGAGCGGGAGCTCAGATACGCAGTATTTT. Translation: CASSRAGLGSGSSDTQYF. Full variable domain (missing parts from reference TRBV5-1 and TRBJ2-3): KAGVTQTPRYLIKTRGQQVTLSCSPISGHRSVSWYQQTPGQGLQFLFEYFSETQRNKGNFPGRFSGRQFSNSRSEMNVSTLELGDSALYLCASSRAGLGSGSSDTQYFGPGTRLTVL.

The chain recombines TRBV7-9 with TRBJ2-5; 12 bases fit TRBD2. Losses at the gene ends were 8 bases for V and 3 bases for J; bases not matched to a gene: 7. This CDR3 has 15 amino acids. In germline, CDR1 is SEHNR, CDR2 FQNEAQ (reference sequence). The CDR3 nucleotides read TGTGCCAGCCATGGACTAGCGGGGCCAAAAGAGACCCAGTACTTC. It codes for CASHGLAGPKETQYF.

V usage is TRBV4-1 and J usage is TRBJ2-7, with 8 bases identical to TRBD2. The CDR3 covers 16 residues. V was pared by 0 bases and J by 6 bases, with 10 bases of the junction left unmatched. Germline CDR1 reads MGHRA; CDR2 reads YSYEKL. This CDR3 reads CASSQDGGGRVSEQYF. CDR3 in DNA: TGCGCCAGCAGCCAAGATGGCGGGGGGCGGGTCAGCGAGCAGTACTTC.

The V gene is TRBV4-3, the J gene TRBJ2-3, with 12 bases matching TRBD2. The CDR3 has 18 amino acids. The V segment lost 7 bases and the J segment 6 bases; nucleotides outside the gene matches: 17. The V gene's germline CDR1 is LGHNA and CDR2 YSLEER. The CDR3: CASTPRLAGVSLSDTQYF. CDR3 coding DNA: TGCGCCAGCACCCCAAGACTAGCGGGAGTTTCTCTTAGCGATACGCAGTATTTT.

J is TRBJ1-5 and V is TRBV27; tentative D call: TRBD1 (5 bases). Per the germline V gene, CDR1 is MNHEY and CDR2 is SMNVEV (reference sequence). The CDR3 is made up of 15 amino acids. V dropped 3 bases and J dropped 2 bases, with 11 bases sitting between them. For the CDR3, the DNA is TGTGCCAGCAGTTTCGGCGGGGGTGGCAATCAGCCCCAGCATTTT. It yields the protein CASSFGGGGNQPQHF.

The chain joins TRBV12-5 to TRBJ1-2, with 9 positions matching TRBD1. CDR3 length equals 20 residues. CDR1 and CDR2 (germline): LGHNT, FRNRAP. The junction had 19 bases not matched to a gene; V was cut back by 0 bases and J by 5 bases. CDR3 protein: CASGLVVPPGSGTGTYGYTF. In DNA form, the CDR3 reads TGTGCTAGTGGTTTGGTAGTTCCTCCCGGTTCCGGGACAGGGACATATGGCTACACCTTC. Complete variable domain (other parts from reference TRBV12-5 and TRBJ1-2): DARVTQTPRHKVTEMGQEVTMRCQPILGHNTVFWYRQTMMQGLELLAYFRNRAPLDDSGMPKDRFSAEMPDATLATLKIQPSEPRDSAVYFCASGLVVPPGSGTGTYGYTFGSGTRLTVV.

The chain couples TRBV9 to TRBJ2-1; 10 positions agree with TRBD2. Germline lookup yields CDR1 SGDLS and CDR2 YYNGEE. The J segment lost 3 bases and the V segment lost 3 bases, leaving 9 bases of the junction unmatched. The CDR3 loop spans 17 amino acids. CDR3 loop: CASSATNGLADYNEQFF. CDR3 in DNA: TGTGCCAGCAGCGCCACTAACGGACTAGCGGACTACAATGAGCAGTTCTTC.

J is TRBJ1-1 and V is TRBV18, with no clear D. Germline V gene lookup returns CDR1 KGHSH and CDR2 LQKENI. V shed 0 bases and J shed 4 bases, with 6 bases lying between them. The CDR3 consists of 13 residues. CDR3 DNA sequence: TGTGCCAGCTCACCACCGTGGAGCACTGAAGCTTTCTTT. Its protein is CASSPPWSTEAFF. Drawing the rest from reference TRBV18 and TRBJ1-1, the complete variable domain is NAGVMQNPRHLVRRRGQEARLRCSPMKGHSHVYWYRQLPEEGLKFMVYLQKENIIDESGMPKERFSAEFPKEGPSILRIQQVVRGDSAAYFCASSPPWSTEAFFGQGTRLTVV.

CDR3 DNA sequence: TGTGCCAGCAGTTTTAACAGGGCGGGTCAGCCCCAGCATTTT. Residues: CASSFNRAGQPQHF. This sequence joins TRBV27 and TRBJ1-5, with D tentatively TRBD1 (6 bases). V lost 3 bases and J lost 6, with 12 bases in between. CDR1 is MNHEY and CDR2 is SMNVEV in the germline V gene (reference sequence). This CDR3 has 14 residues.

This clone has just a few counts. The chain employs TRBV30 and TRBJ1-1; possible D gene TRBD1, 5 bases. The CDR3 runs 12 residues. CDR1 is GTSNPN and CDR2 is SVGIG in the germline V gene (reference sequence). V dropped 5 bases and J dropped 3 bases, with 10 bases sitting between them. The CDR3 coding sequence is TGTGCCTGGGCGGGGGAGTACACTGAAGCTTTCTTT. Its translation is CAWAGEYTEAFF.

The CDR3 nucleotides read TGTGCCAGCAGGGGAGTTACCCAGCATTTT. This translates into CASRGVTQHF. V usage is TRBV2 and J usage is TRBJ1-5; D gene unclear. This CDR3 comprises 10 residues. The ends were cut back, 6 bases at V and 11 bases at J, with 8 bases in the middle. Germline-derived CDR1 and CDR2 are SNHLY and FYNNEI.

This chain uses TRBV9 with TRBJ2-7, with 8 positions matching TRBD2. J gave up 6 bases and V 4 bases, and 27 bases lay outside the gene matches. This CDR3 region has 20 residues. CDR1 and CDR2 from the germline V gene are SGDLS and YYNGEE. CDR3 loop: CASSSPLGGTRSEWGSEQYF. DNA for the CDR3: TGTGCCAGCAGCTCCCCTTTGGGGGGGACTAGGAGCGAATGGGGCTCCGAGCAGTACTTC. Looking up the rest from reference TRBV9 and TRBJ2-7 gives the full variable domain: DSGVTQTPKHLITATGQRVTLRCSPRSGDLSVYWYQQSLDQGLQFLIQYYNGEERAKGNILERFSAQQFPDLHSELNLSSLELGDSALYFCASSSPLGGTRSEWGSEQYFGPGTRLTVT.

The chain links TRBV27 to TRBJ1-2, with 8 bases identical to TRBD1. This CDR3 is 14 amino acids long. Germline lookup yields CDR1 MNHEY and CDR2 SMNVEV (reference sequence). The J segment lost 8 bases and the V segment lost 6 bases, leaving 11 bases of the junction unmatched. In nucleotides, the CDR3 is TGTGCCAGCAGCCATGGGGCAGGGGGCCAAGGCTACACCTTC. Protein sequence: CASSHGAGGQGYTF.

The V gene is TRBV7-3, the J gene TRBJ2-1; 11 nucleotides align to TRBD2. The V and J ends lost 5 bases and 8 bases, in that order; junction bases with no gene match: 8. The CDR3 covers 15 residues. Germline values: CDR1 SGHTA, CDR2 FQGTGA. The CDR3 is CASSQTSGKVHEQFF. The CDR3 bases are TGTGCCAGCAGCCAGACTAGCGGGAAGGTCCATGAGCAGTTCTTC.

V and J are TRBV6-5 and TRBJ1-2, with a tentative D call TRBD1 (6 bases). The CDR3 has 14 amino acids. Germline CDR1 is MNHEY and CDR2 is SVGAGI. Trimming left V 7 bases short and J 8 bases short, with 20 bases between. CDR3 sequence reads: CASTPLTGIGGYTF. Here the CDR3 DNA reads TGTGCCAGCACCCCCCTAACAGGGATCGGCGGCTACACCTTC.

The V and J genes are TRBV5-1 and TRBJ2-7; D remains unclear. This CDR3 spans 13 amino acids. Between the trimmed V and J ends, which lost 0 bases and 1 base, there was a span of 5 bases. Germline V gene data show CDR1 as SGHRS and CDR2 as YFSETQ. In nucleotides, the CDR3 is TGCGCCAGCAGCTTGGTAGTTTCCTACGAGCAGTACTTC. Translated, it gives CASSLVVSYEQYF. The whole variable domain, remainder taken from reference TRBV5-1 and TRBJ2-7, is KAGVTQTPRYLIKTRGQQVTLSCSPISGHRSVSWYQQTPGQGLQFLFEYFSETQRNKGNFPGRFSGRQFSNSRSEMNVSTLELGDSALYLCASSLVVSYEQYFGPGTRLTVT.